This is a list of T cell receptor beta chains from one sample in a study of regulatory T cells in long-lasting Graves disease. MiXCR, run by TCRdb on the multiplex PCR reads, gives a single entry per CDR3 protein. The data show around 430,000 distinct CDR3 sequences, around a fifth seen once. Sequenced here: peripheral blood mononuclear cells (PBMCs), sampled when the disease was refractory, from a patient treated with antithyroid drugs. The receptor source for this set is a female donor with Graves disease. Both conserved end residues are part of each CDR3. D genes are given only for firm matches. Size values are once, few and many counts, or a class for expanded clones, and some rows have none.

>TRBD1|TRBV28|many|TRBJ2-7
CASNRDRGHDSYEQYF
TGTGCCAGCAACCGCGACAGGGGGCATGATTCATACGAGCAGTACTTC
>.|TRBV19|few|TRBJ2-2
CASSIPDTGELFF
TGTGCCAGTAGTATACCAGACACCGGGGAGCTGTTTTTT
>TRBD1|TRBV12-3/TRBV12-4|many|TRBJ1-5
CASTTGQGARPQHF
TGTGCCAGCACCACCGGACAGGGGGCGCGTCCCCAGCATTTT
>.|TRBV19|.|TRBJ2-2
CASTYNGGTGELFF
TGTGCCAGTACGTATAACGGTGGCACCGGGGAGCTGTTTTTT
>.|TRBV29-1|many|TRBJ1-5
CSVEDGGDQPQHF
TGCAGCGTTGAAGATGGCGGGGATCAGCCCCAGCATTTT
>.|TRBV9|.|TRBJ1-5
CASSPTGKNQPQHF
TGTGCCAGCAGCCCCACCGGGAAGAATCAGCCCCAGCATTTT
>.|TRBV28|many|TRBJ2-5
CASSFLTTETQYF
TGTGCCAGCAGTTTCCTTACGACCGAGACCCAGTACTTC
>TRBD1|TRBV19|.|TRBJ2-2
CASNLGTGDTGELFF
TGTGCCAGTAACCTCGGGACAGGGGACACCGGGGAGCTGTTTTTT
>TRBD2|TRBV28|many|TRBJ2-1
CASSLWGGAGFNEQFF
TGTGCCAGCAGTTTATGGGGGGGAGCGGGGTTCAATGAGCAGTTCTTC
>.|TRBV10-3|few|TRBJ1-4
CAISESAGIEKLFF
TGTGCCATCAGTGAGTCCGCAGGGATTGAAAAACTGTTTTTT
>.|TRBV19|few|TRBJ1-5
CASSPHRDGSQPQHF
TGTGCCAGTAGTCCCCACAGGGACGGTAGTCAGCCCCAGCATTTT
>.|TRBV19|few|TRBJ1-5
CASSILGGPDNQPQHF
TGTGCCAGTAGTATTCTGGGCGGGCCGGACAATCAGCCCCAGCATTTT
>TRBD2|TRBV7-9|.|TRBJ2-2
CASSPGTSVDGELFF
TGTGCCAGCAGCCCCGGGACTAGCGTCGACGGGGAGCTGTTTTTT
>.|TRBV12-3/TRBV12-4|few|TRBJ2-1
CASRSWGEQFF
TGTGCCAGCAGATCTTGGGGTGAGCAGTTCTTC
>.|TRBV30|few|TRBJ1-1
CAWRGRGAEAFF
TGTGCCTGGAGAGGAAGGGGCGCTGAAGCTTTCTTT
>TRBD2|TRBV11-2|many|TRBJ2-7
CASSLTSGSTEEQYF
TGTGCCAGCAGCTTGACTAGCGGGAGTACGGAAGAGCAGTACTTC
>.|TRBV7-3|.|TRBJ2-2
CARSTAGGAVGELFF
TGTGCCCGCAGTACAGCGGGTGGAGCAGTCGGGGAGCTGTTTTTT